This T cell receptor (beta chain) was identified during a study of blood T cell repertoires in COVID-19. TCRdb's copy holds only in-frame clones and misses some; the assay was immunoSEQ multiplex PCR. The profile shows 200,000 to 300,000 clones, about 89% of them singletons. Germline V lookup: CDR1 MNHEY, CDR2 SVGAGI. V gave up 3 bases and J gave up 5 bases; unmatched junction bases: 6. This CDR3 has 15 amino acids. The sequencing sample was made of peripheral blood. The TCR was taken from a man between 40 and 49 years old who had recovered from COVID-19. The J gene is TRBJ1-2, the V gene TRBV6-5; 10 bases map to TRBD1. The CDR3 nucleotides read TGTGCCAGCAGTTATCGGACAGGGGGTTTGTATGGCTACACCTTC. Translating it yields CASSYRTGGLYGYTF.